Below are 28 T cell receptor beta chains sequenced from a single sample in a study of T cell responses to AZD1222 COVID-19 vaccine. Produced via immunoSEQ multiplex PCR; TCRdb's table is partial and in-frame only. The sample gives 130,000 or so clones, 94% of which show up once; under 7.5% is in the top ten. The sequences come from peripheral blood, collected on day 0 of AZD1222 vaccination. The receptors shown here come from an adult in good health.

The chain joins TRBV6-5 to TRBJ1-1, with D unclear. Germline V gene lookup returns CDR1 MNHEY and CDR2 SVGAGI. The CDR3 is made up of 12 amino acids. V lost 7 bases to trimming and J lost 2 bases, with 8 bases between them. This CDR3 reads CASKIYNTEAFF. The CDR3 bases are TGTGCCAGCAAGATTTATAACACTGAAGCTTTCTTT.

The chain joins TRBV25-1 to TRBJ2-6; D is possibly TRBD1 (6 bases). V shed 10 bases and J shed 0 bases, with 13 bases lying between them. CDR3 length: 15 residues. The germline V gene has CDR1 MGHDK and CDR2 SYGVNS. The CDR3 loop is CATQQGLSGANVLTF. The CDR3, as DNA: TGTGCCACCCAACAGGGTCTCTCTGGGGCCAACGTCCTGACTTTC.

V is TRBV7-2 and J is TRBJ1-2, with no clear D. Germline CDR1 and CDR2: SGHTA and FQGNSA. The CDR3 extends over 15 amino acids. The V and J ends lost 2 bases and 4 bases respectively, with 14 bases between them. Here the CDR3 DNA reads TGTGCCAGCAGCTTACGCGGCAGGTCCTTCTATGGCTACACCTTC. It yields the protein CASSLRGRSFYGYTF.

This rearrangement joins TRBV27 to TRBJ2-1, with a weak D call TRBD1 (5 bases). Germline values: CDR1 MNHEY, CDR2 SMNVEV (reference sequence). The CDR3 covers 16 residues. The V end lost 6 bases, the J end lost 2 bases, and 17 bases lay between the germline ends. CDR3 amino acids: CASSFIRDTAYNEQFF. Written as DNA, the CDR3 is TGTGCCAGCAGCTTCATCAGGGATACAGCCTACAATGAGCAGTTCTTC.

Only a few counts were recorded for this clone. This chain connects TRBV5-6 to TRBJ1-2; 8 nucleotides line up with TRBD1. This CDR3 contains 14 residues. The trim removed 0 bases at V and 8 bases at J, leaving 6 bases unmatched. The germline V gene encodes CDR1 SGHDT and CDR2 YYEEEE. The DNA of the CDR3 is TGTGCCAGCAGCTTGGAGGACAGGGTAGGCGGCTACACCTTC. Its translation: CASSLEDRVGGYTF.

The gene calls are TRBV12-3 or TRBV12-4 and TRBJ2-7; D gene ambiguous. This CDR3 spans 12 amino acids. The V and J ends lost 7 bases and 3 bases respectively, with 10 bases between them. The DNA of the CDR3 is TGTGCCAGCACCGATGAAAGCTACGAGCAGTACTTC. Residues: CASTDESYEQYF.

The chain recombines TRBV19 with TRBJ2-7, with 7 bases aligning to TRBD2. V shed 8 bases, J shed 5 bases, and the junction held 6 bases outside the gene matches. The CDR3 spans 12 residues. Germline CDR1 is LNHDA and CDR2 is SQIVND (reference sequence). Written as DNA, the CDR3 is TGTGCCAGTGGGGAGGGACTTAACGAGCAGTACTTC. This gives the protein CASGEGLNEQYF.

The CDR3 sequence is CASSHDISRWTGENTGELFF. The DNA for the CDR3 is TGCGCCAGCAGCCATGATATCTCACGCTGGACAGGGGAGAACACCGGGGAGCTGTTTTTT. The V gene is TRBV4-1, the J gene TRBJ2-2, with TRBD1 matching over 9 bases. V lost 3 bases to trimming and J lost 1 base; unmatched junction nucleotides: 15. The V gene's germline CDR1 is MGHRA and CDR2 YSYEKL. The CDR3 runs 20 residues.

CDR3 DNA sequence: TGCGCCTTCGAAAGGGGAGCCCAAAGTGAGACCCAGTACTTC. Encoded protein: CAFERGAQSETQYF. The gene calls are TRBV10-1 and TRBJ2-5; D may be TRBD1 or TRBD2 (5 bases each). Trimming cost V 11 bases and J 5 bases, with 21 bases left between them. The CDR3 length is 14 residues. Germline lookup yields CDR1 WNHNN and CDR2 SYGVQD (reference sequence).

This rearrangement joins TRBV18 to TRBJ1-6, with D possibly TRBD1 on 5 matching bases. The germline gives CDR1 KGHSH, CDR2 LQKENI. The CDR3 has 14 amino acids. Trimming cost V 4 bases and J 5 bases, with 9 bases left between them. The chain's CDR3 is CASSRGGDNSPLHF. The DNA of the CDR3 is TGTGCCAGCTCACGGGGCGGAGATAATTCACCCCTCCACTTT.

This rearrangement joins TRBV6-5 to TRBJ1-5; maybe TRBD1 (6 bases). This CDR3 has 15 residues. Germline V lookup: CDR1 MNHEY, CDR2 SVGAGI. Trimming pared 10 bases from V and 2 bases from J, leaving 18 bases between. Here the CDR3 reads CATKSGGSGNQPQHF. CDR3 sequence (DNA): TGTGCCACTAAATCGGGGGGCAGTGGCAATCAGCCCCAGCATTTT.

The J gene is TRBJ1-5, the V gene TRBV6-5, with TRBD1 identical over 10 bases. The germline V gene has CDR1 MNHEY and CDR2 SVGAGI. This CDR3 is 15 amino acids long. V was clipped by 6 bases and J by 2 bases; unmatched bases: 4. The CDR3 coding sequence is TGTGCCAGCAGGACAGGGGGCAGCGGCAATCAGCCCCAGCATTTT. Protein product: CASRTGGSGNQPQHF.

The chain combines TRBV5-1 with TRBJ1-2, with unresolved D. V lost 3 bases to trimming and J lost 8 bases, with 17 bases between them. The CDR3 consists of 14 residues. Germline loops: CDR1 SGHRS, CDR2 YFSETQ. The CDR3 protein is CASSYDPTEGGYTF. In DNA form, the CDR3 reads TGCGCCAGCAGCTACGACCCGACGGAGGGAGGCTACACCTTC.

The genes are TRBV5-1 and TRBJ1-1; 9 bases match TRBD1. CDR3 length equals 14 residues. V dropped 0 bases and J dropped 10; count of bases not matched to a gene: 7. Germline loops: CDR1 SGHRS, CDR2 YFSETQ. The CDR3 is CASSLDGQGNLAFF. The CDR3 region has the DNA TGCGCCAGCAGCTTGGACGGACAGGGGAATCTAGCTTTCTTT.

The chain links TRBV28 to TRBJ1-4; unclear D gene. The CDR3 loop spans 11 amino acids. Trimming shortened V by 5 bases and J by 6 bases, and 4 bases separated the two germline ends. Germline assignment: CDR1 MDHEN and CDR2 SYDVKM. The CDR3 here is CASSLYEKLFF. CDR3 bases: TGTGCCAGCAGTCTCTATGAAAAACTGTTTTTT.

The CDR3 loop is CASSPTSFLDYGYTF. In nucleotides, the CDR3 is TGTGCCAGTAGTCCAACAAGCTTCCTTGACTATGGCTACACCTTC. The chain couples TRBV19 to TRBJ1-2; D gene unclear. Germline V gene sequence: CDR1 LNHDA, CDR2 SQIVND (reference sequence). The CDR3 contains 15 residues. The V end lost 5 bases, the J end lost 3 bases, and 16 bases lay between the germline ends.

The J gene is TRBJ1-2, the V gene TRBV6-6; unclear D gene. This CDR3 is built from 12 residues. Trimming cost V 10 bases and J 8 bases, with 17 bases left between them. Germline V lookup: CDR1 MNHNY, CDR2 SVGAGI (reference sequence). CDR3 bases: TGTGCCATCTATATCCGACTGGGGGGCTACACCTTC. The encoded protein is CAIYIRLGGYTF.

The chain uses TRBV2 and TRBJ1-2; unclear D gene. CDR1 is SNHLY and CDR2 is FYNNEI in the germline V gene. V was cut by 2 bases and J by 0 bases, with 10 bases left in between. The CDR3 sequence is 15 residues long. The CDR3 DNA is TGTGCCAGCAGTGAAACAGCAGCTACTAACTATGGCTACACCTTC. This codes for CASSETAATNYGYTF.

The CDR3 nucleotides read TGTGCCAGCAGCAAGGGACTCCAGGCCGGGGAGCTGTTTTTT. Translating it yields CASSKGLQAGELFF. The chain is built from TRBV7-3 and TRBJ2-2; perhaps TRBD2 as D (6 bases). The CDR3 runs 14 residues. The germline V and J ends were trimmed by 5 bases and 6 bases, with 13 bases remaining between them. Germline values: CDR1 SGHTA, CDR2 FQGTGA.

The chain links TRBV2 to TRBJ1-4, with 9 bases lining up with TRBD1. This CDR3 has 15 amino acids. Germline CDR1 reads SNHLY; CDR2 reads FYNNEI. J lost 6 bases, V lost 6 bases, and 8 bases had no gene match. DNA of the CDR3: TGTGCCAGCAGCCGAGGACAGGGGAGGGATGAAAAACTGTTTTTT. Residues: CASSRGQGRDEKLFF.

The J gene is TRBJ1-5, the V gene TRBV6-6; possibly TRBD1 for D (6 bases). The CDR3 extends over 14 amino acids. Trimming left V 5 bases short and J 6 bases short, with 14 bases between. Per germline, CDR1 MNHNY and CDR2 SVGAGI (reference sequence). CDR3 amino acids: CASSTDRRLQPQHF. CDR3 nucleotides: TGTGCCAGCAGTACTGACAGGCGCCTTCAGCCCCAGCATTTT.

V is TRBV28 and J is TRBJ2-1, with D maybe TRBD1 (8 bases). The CDR3 runs to 14 residues. Deletions cut 2 bases from V and 9 bases from J, with 14 bases between. Germline values: CDR1 MDHEN, CDR2 SYDVKM. The CDR3 region is CASSLLYRGGEQFF. The CDR3 bases are TGTGCCAGCAGTTTACTCTACAGGGGGGGTGAGCAGTTCTTC.

The V call is TRBV29-1, the J call TRBJ2-2; TRBD1 agrees at 8 bases. Germline V gene sequence: CDR1 SQVTM, CDR2 ANQGSEA. The CDR3 totals 15 residues. V was clipped by 2 bases and J by 3 bases; unmatched bases: 5. The CDR3 nucleotides read TGCAGCGTTGAATTTGACAGGGGAGACACCGGGGAGCTGTTTTTT. This codes for CSVEFDRGDTGELFF.

This rearrangement joins TRBV5-1 to TRBJ1-1; D remains unclear. V shed 0 bases and J shed 4 bases, with 10 bases lying between them. CDR3 length equals 14 residues. CDR1 and CDR2 from the germline V gene are SGHRS and YFSETQ. The DNA of the CDR3 is TGCGCCAGCAGCTTGGATGTGGCCGCCACTGAAGCTTTCTTT. This translates into CASSLDVAATEAFF.

This rearrangement joins TRBV7-7 to TRBJ2-1; D is uncertain. Germline CDR1 SSHAT, CDR2 FNYEAQ (reference sequence). The CDR3 length is 14 residues. Trimming left V 0 bases short and J 5 bases short, with 8 bases between. The CDR3 DNA is TGTGCCAGCAGCTTAGCGATTGGGGACAATGAGCAGTTCTTC. Its protein product is CASSLAIGDNEQFF.

The V and J genes are TRBV18 and TRBJ1-4; D might be TRBD1 (6 bases). The germline V and J ends were trimmed by 6 bases and 7 bases, with 12 bases remaining between them. The CDR3 is 13 residues long. Germline-derived CDR1 and CDR2 are KGHSH and LQKENI. The DNA of the CDR3 is TGTGCCAGCTCCCTGGGGGGGCGTGAAAAACTGTTTTTT. As protein: CASSLGGREKLFF.

DNA of the CDR3: TGTGCCAGCAGCACTGACAGGACGAATTCACCCCTCCACTTT. The encoded protein is CASSTDRTNSPLHF. The chain couples TRBV9 to TRBJ1-6; D perhaps matches TRBD1 (6 bases). V was clipped by 4 bases and J by 7 bases, with 12 bases between them. Germline loops: CDR1 SGDLS, CDR2 YYNGEE. CDR3 length: 14 amino acids.

This clone has just one count. The chain has TRBV11-2 and TRBJ1-1, with unresolved D. The CDR3 has 13 residues. Trimming removed 5 bases from V and 1 base from J, with 8 bases in between. Germline lookup yields CDR1 SGHAT and CDR2 FQNNGV. The CDR3 region is CASSLKANTEAFF. The CDR3 DNA follows: TGTGCCAGCAGCCTAAAAGCGAACACTGAAGCTTTCTTT. The full variable domain, with the rest looked up from reference TRBV11-2 and TRBJ1-1, is EAGVAQSPRYKIIEKRQSVAFWCNPISGHATLYWYQQILGQGPKLLIQFQNNGVVDDSQLPKDRFSAERLKGVDSTLKIQPAKLEDSAVYLCASSLKANTEAFFGQGTRLTVV.